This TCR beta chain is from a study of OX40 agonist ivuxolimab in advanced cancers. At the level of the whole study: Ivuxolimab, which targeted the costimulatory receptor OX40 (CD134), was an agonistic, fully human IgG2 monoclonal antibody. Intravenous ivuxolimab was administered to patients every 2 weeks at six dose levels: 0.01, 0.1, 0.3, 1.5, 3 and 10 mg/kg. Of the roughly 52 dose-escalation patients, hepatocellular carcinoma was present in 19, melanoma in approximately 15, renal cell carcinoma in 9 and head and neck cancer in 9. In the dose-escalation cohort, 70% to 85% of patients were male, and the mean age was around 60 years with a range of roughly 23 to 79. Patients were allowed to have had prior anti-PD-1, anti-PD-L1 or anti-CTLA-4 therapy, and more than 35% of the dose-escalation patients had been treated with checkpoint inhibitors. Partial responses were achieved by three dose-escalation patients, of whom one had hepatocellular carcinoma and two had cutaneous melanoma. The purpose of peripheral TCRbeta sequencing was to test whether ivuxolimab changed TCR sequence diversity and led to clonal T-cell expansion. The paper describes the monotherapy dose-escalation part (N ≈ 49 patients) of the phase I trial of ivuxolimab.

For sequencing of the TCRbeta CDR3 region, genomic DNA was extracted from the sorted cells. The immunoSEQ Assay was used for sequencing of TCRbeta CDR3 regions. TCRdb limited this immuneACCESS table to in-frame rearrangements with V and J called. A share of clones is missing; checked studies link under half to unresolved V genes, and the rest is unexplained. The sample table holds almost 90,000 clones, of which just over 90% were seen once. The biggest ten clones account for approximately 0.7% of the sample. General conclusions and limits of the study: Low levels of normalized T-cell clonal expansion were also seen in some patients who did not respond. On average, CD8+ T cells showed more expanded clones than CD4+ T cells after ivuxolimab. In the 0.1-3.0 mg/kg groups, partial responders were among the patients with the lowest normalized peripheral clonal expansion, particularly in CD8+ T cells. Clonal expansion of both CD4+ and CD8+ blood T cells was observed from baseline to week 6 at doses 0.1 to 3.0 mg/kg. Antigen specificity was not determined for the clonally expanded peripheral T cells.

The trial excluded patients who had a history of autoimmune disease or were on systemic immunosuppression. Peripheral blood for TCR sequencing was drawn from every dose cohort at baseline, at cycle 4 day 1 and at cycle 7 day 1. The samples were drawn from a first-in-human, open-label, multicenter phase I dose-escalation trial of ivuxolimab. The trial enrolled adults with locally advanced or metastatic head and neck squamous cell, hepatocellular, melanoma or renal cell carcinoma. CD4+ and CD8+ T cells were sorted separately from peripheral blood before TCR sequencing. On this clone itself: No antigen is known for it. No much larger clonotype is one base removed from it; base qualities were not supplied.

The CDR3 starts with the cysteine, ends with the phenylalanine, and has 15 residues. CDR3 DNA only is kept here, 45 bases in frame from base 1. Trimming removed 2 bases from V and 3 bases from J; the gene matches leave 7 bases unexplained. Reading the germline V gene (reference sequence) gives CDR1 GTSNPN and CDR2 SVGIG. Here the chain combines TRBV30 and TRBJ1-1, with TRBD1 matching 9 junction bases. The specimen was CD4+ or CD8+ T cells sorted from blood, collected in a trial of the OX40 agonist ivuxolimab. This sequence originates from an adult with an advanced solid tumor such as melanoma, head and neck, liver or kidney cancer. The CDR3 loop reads CAWSQKTGGYTEAFF. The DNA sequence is TGTGCCTGGAGTCAAAAAACAGGGGGCTACACTGAAGCTTTCTTT.